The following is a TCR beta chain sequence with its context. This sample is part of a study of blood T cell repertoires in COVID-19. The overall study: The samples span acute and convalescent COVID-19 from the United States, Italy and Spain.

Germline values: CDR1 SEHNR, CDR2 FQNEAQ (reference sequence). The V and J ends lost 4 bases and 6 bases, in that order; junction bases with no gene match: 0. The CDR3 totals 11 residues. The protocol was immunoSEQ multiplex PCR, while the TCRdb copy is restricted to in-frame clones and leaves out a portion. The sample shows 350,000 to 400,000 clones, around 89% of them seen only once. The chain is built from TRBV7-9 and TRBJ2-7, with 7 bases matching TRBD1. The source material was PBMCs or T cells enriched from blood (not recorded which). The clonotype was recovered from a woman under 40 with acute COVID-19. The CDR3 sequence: CASSSGGEQYF. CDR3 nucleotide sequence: TGTGCCAGCAGCTCAGGGGGCGAGCAGTACTTC. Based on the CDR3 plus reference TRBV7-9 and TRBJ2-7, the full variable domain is DTGVSQNPRHKITKRGQNVTFRCDPISEHNRLYWYRQTLGQGPEFLTYFQNEAQLEKSRLLSDRFSAERPKGSFSTLEIQRTEQGDSAMYLCASSSGGEQYFGPGTRLTVT.